This T cell receptor (beta chain) was captured in a study of monozygotic twins with cystic fibrosis. Looking at the study overall: Library input was 3 to 3.5 micrograms of fragmented DNA, with about 15 PCR cycles. Findings of the study overall: Low clonality (median 0.0095) suggested a mostly naive repertoire. Co-twins had the most similar V usage for 13 of 16 pairs, J for 8.

This CDR3 comprises 10 residues. Germline CDR1 DFQATT, CDR2 SNEGSKA (reference sequence). Trimming cost V 6 bases and J 4 bases, with 6 bases left between them. This clone was observed once. Its target is unknown. The table came from immunoSEQ multiplex PCR; TCRdb's copy has only in-frame clones and leaves some out. The table lists about 36,000 clones, nearly 85% of them singletons, with roughly 1.5% in the top ten. The TCR was taken from a girl aged 2-15 years with cystic fibrosis. The chain couples TRBV20-1 to TRBJ2-5, with TRBD2 as a possible D gene (6 bases). The sequencing sample was made of blood. Written as DNA, the CDR3 is TGCAGTGCCGGGGGAGAGACCCAGTACTTC. This translates into CSAGGETQYF.